The clone carrying this T cell receptor beta chain was seen a few times. Its antigen is still unknown. These data are taken from a study of neoadjuvant anti-PD-1 for oral cavity cancer. CDR1 is SGHKS, CDR2 YYEKEE, per germline (reference sequence). J gave up 4 bases and V 4 bases, and 6 bases lay outside the gene matches. The CDR3 extends over 15 amino acids. Sequencing was performed with immunoSEQ multiplex PCR; in TCRdb, only in-frame clones are kept and a portion is missing. The data show more than 11,000 clones, 55% to 75% seen once. Study conclusions and caveats: Only three patients per response group were TCR-analyzed; validation needed.

As to time point: after neoadjuvant nivolumab, at surgical resection. Patients were newly diagnosed with stage II-IVA oral cavity squamous cell carcinoma without prior systemic or radiation treatment. Cohort: HPV-negative, locally advanced oral cavity squamous cell carcinoma patients. This clonotype originated in a person aged 35-80 years with oral cavity squamous cell carcinoma. The starting material was PBMCs, obtained after nivolumab (anti-PD-1) treatment. This chain joins TRBV5-5 and TRBJ1-5, with 9 bases lining up with TRBD1. CDR3 loop: CASSRDRVLNQPQHF. The CDR3 nucleotides read TGTGCCAGCAGCAGGGACAGGGTCTTGAATCAGCCCCAGCATTTT.